This T cell receptor beta chain was obtained from a study of blood T cells in healthy people across ages. Study-wide results and limits: A roughly linear age-dependent decrease characterized TCR beta diversity per million T cells.

A second PCR, run for roughly 7 to 12 cycles, used a sample-barcoded 5' primer plus a J-beta primer mix. TCRdb ran MiXCR on the 5' RACE reads and lists one entry per CDR3 protein. There are hundreds of thousands of distinct CDR3 sequences in the sample; 49% occur only once, and roughly a third lies in the top ten. Germline lookup yields CDR1 MDHEN and CDR2 SYDVKM. This CDR3 is built from 15 residues. Between the trimmed V and J ends, which lost 7 bases and 1 base, there was a span of 17 bases. This clonotype was observed many times. Its antigen is currently unknown. Donors each provided roughly 11 milliliters of peripheral blood.

The J gene is TRBJ2-7, the V gene TRBV28; TRBD1 might be the D (6 bases). Sequencing input: blood. This TCR was recovered from a woman aged 55 to 70 in good health. The CDR3: CASKYSGTQSYEQYF. CDR3 sequence (DNA): TGTGCCAGCAAGTATTCCGGGACACAGTCCTACGAGCAGTACTTC.